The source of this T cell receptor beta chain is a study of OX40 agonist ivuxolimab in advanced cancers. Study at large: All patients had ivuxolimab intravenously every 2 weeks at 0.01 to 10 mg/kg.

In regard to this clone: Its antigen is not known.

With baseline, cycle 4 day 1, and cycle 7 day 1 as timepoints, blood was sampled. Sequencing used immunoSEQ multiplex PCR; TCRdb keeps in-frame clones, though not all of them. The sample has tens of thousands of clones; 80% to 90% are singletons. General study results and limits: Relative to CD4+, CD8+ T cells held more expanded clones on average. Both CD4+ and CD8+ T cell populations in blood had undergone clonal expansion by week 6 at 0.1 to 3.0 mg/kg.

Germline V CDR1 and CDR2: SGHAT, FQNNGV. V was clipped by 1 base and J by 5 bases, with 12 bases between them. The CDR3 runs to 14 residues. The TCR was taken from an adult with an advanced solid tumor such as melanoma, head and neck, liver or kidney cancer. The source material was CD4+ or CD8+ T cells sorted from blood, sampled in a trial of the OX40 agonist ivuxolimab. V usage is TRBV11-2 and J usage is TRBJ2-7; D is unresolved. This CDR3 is CASSLVRAANEQYF. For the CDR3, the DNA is TGTGCCAGCAGCTTAGTTAGGGCTGCAAACGAGCAGTACTTC.